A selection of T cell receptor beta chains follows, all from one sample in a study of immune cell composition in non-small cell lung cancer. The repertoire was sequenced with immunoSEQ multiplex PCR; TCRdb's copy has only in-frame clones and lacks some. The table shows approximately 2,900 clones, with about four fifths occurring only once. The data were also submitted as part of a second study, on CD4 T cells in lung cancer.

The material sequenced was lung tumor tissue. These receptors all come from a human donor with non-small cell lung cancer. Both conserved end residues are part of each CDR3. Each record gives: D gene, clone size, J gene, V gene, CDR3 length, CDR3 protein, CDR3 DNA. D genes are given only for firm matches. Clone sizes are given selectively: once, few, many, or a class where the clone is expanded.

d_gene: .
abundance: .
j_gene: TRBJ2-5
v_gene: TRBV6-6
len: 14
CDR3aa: CASSSSGTQETQYF
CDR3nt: TGTGCCAGCAGTTCCAGCGGGACACAAGAGACCCAGTACTTC

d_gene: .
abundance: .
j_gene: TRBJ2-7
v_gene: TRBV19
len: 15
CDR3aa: CASAPGGAPDYEQYF
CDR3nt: TGTGCCAGTGCCCCTGGGGGGGCGCCCGACTACGAGCAGTACTTC

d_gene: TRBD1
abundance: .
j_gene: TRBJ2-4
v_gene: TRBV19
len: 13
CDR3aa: CASGQQGANIQYF
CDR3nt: TGTGCCAGTGGACAACAGGGGGCAAACATTCAGTACTTC

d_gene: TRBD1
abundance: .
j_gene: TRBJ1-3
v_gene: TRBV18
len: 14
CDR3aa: CASSPGQGGNTIYF
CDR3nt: TGTGCCAGCTCACCCGGACAGGGTGGAAACACCATATATTTT

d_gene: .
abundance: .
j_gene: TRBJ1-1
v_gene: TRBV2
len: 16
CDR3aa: CASSEGPGHLNTEAFF
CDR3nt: TGTGCCAGCAGTGAAGGCCCCGGACACCTCAACACTGAAGCTTTCTTT

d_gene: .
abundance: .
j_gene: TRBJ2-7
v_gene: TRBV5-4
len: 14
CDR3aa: CASSPRGITDEQYF
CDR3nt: TGTGCCAGCAGCCCCAGGGGAATCACCGACGAGCAGTACTTC

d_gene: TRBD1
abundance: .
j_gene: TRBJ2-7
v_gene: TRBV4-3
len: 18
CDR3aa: CASSQDGGGDRATYEQYF
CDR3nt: TGCGCCAGCAGCCAAGATGGAGGGGGGGACAGGGCCACCTACGAGCAGTACTTC

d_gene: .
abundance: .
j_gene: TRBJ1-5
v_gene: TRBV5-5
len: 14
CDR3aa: CASSLSIANQPQHF
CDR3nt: TGTGCCAGCAGCTTGTCAATAGCCAATCAGCCCCAGCATTTT

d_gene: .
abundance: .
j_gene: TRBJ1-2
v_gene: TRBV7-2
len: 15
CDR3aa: CASSLGYEGNYGYTF
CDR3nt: TGTGCCAGCAGCTTAGGGTACGAGGGTAACTATGGCTACACCTTC

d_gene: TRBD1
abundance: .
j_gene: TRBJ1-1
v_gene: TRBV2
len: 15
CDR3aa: CASKITGDKNTEAFF
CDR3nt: TGTGCCAGCAAGATTACAGGGGACAAGAACACTGAAGCTTTCTTT

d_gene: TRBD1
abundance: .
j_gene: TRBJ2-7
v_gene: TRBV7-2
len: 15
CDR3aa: CASSLATDRGREQYF
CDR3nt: TGTGCCAGCAGCTTAGCAACGGACAGGGGGCGCGAGCAGTACTTC

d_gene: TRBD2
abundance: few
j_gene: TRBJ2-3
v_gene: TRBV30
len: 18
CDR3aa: CAWSELAGGHLAPDTQYF
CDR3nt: TGTGCCTGGAGTGAACTAGCGGGGGGCCACTTAGCCCCAGATACGCAGTATTTT

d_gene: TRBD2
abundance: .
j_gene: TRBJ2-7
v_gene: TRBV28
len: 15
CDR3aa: CASRLTSGRSYEQYF
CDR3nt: TGTGCCAGCAGACTTACTAGCGGTCGTTCCTACGAGCAGTACTTC

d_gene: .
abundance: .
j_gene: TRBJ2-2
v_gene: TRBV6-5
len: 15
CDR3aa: CASSVENRNTGELFF
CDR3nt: TGTGCCAGCTCCGTGGAAAACAGAAACACCGGGGAGCTGTTTTTT

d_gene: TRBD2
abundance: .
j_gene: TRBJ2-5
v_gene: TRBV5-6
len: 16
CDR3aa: CASSGGLAGGWETQYF
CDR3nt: TGTGCCAGCAGCGGTGGACTAGCGGGGGGTTGGGAGACCCAGTACTTC

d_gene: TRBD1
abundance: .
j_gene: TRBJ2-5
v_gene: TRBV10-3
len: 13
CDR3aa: CAIGAGGRETQYF
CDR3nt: TGTGCCATCGGGGCAGGGGGCAGAGAGACCCAGTACTTC

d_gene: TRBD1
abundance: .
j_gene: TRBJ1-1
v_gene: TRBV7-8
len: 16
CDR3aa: CASSLGHGQVNTEAFF
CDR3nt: TGTGCCAGCAGCTTGGGTCATGGACAGGTAAACACTGAAGCTTTCTTT

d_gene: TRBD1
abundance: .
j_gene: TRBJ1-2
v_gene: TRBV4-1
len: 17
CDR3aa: CASSQEPGGGREYGYTF
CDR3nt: TGCGCCAGCAGCCAAGAGCCAGGGGGCGGGCGTGAATATGGCTACACCTTC

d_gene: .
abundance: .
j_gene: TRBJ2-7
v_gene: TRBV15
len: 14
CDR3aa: CATSRDRVSNEQYF
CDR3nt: TGTGCCACCAGCAGAGACAGGGTCAGTAACGAGCAGTACTTC

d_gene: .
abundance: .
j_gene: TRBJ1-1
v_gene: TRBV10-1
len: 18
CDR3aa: CASSGPGTPKKRGTEAFF
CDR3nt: TGCGCCAGCAGTGGTCCCGGGACACCCAAAAAGAGAGGCACTGAAGCTTTCTTT

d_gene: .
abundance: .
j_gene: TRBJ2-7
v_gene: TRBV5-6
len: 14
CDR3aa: CASSTRQALYEQYF
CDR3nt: TGTGCCAGCAGCACCAGACAGGCCCTCTACGAGCAGTACTTC

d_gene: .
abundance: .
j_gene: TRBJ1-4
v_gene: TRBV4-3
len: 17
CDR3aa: CASSPNPGLATNEKLFF
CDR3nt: TGCGCCAGCAGCCCAAACCCAGGTTTGGCAACTAATGAAAAACTGTTTTTT

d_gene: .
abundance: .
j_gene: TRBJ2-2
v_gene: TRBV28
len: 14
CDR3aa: CASIESTNTGELFF
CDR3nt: TGTGCCAGCATCGAGAGTACGAACACCGGGGAGCTGTTTTTT

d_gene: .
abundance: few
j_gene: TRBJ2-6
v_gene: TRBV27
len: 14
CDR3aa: CASSLQGEVNVLTF
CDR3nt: TGTGCCAGCAGTTTACAGGGGGAGGTCAACGTCCTGACTTTC

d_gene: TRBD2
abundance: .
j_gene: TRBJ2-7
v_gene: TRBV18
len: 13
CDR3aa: CASSREAGYEQYF
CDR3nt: TGTGCCAGCTCACGAGAAGCGGGATACGAGCAGTACTTC

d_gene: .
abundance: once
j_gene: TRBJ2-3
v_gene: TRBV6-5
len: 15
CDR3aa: CASSPGRVSTDTQYF
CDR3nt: TGTGCCAGCAGCCCCGGGCGGGTCAGCACAGATACGCAGTATTTT

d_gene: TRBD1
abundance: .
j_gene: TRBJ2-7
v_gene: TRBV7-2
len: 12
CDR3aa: CASSPTGGEQYF
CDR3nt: TGTGCCAGCAGCCCGACAGGGGGCGAGCAGTACTTC

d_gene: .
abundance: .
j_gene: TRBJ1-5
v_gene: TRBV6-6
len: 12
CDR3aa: CASSYGPQPQHF
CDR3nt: TGTGCCAGCAGTTACGGCCCCCAGCCCCAGCATTTT